This is a list of T cell receptor beta chains from one sample in a study of blood T cell repertoires in COVID-19. Libraries were prepared by immunoSEQ multiplex PCR; TCRdb keeps only in-frame clonotypes and omits some of them. This sample has about 60,000 clones; approximately 80% occur once, and the top ten carry about 10%. The sample consisted of peripheral blood. Every receptor here comes from a man in his fifties or sixties with COVID-19, enrolled during active disease. CDR3s include the opening cysteine and the closing phenylalanine or tryptophan. A D gene is named only where the DNA matches it firmly. Part of the rows lack a size; the others show once, few, many or a class for expanded clones.

>16|TRBV6-4|.|TRBD2|TRBJ2-1
CASSGTGTSGRGEQFF
TGTGCCAGCAGTGGGACCGGGACTAGCGGGAGGGGTGAGCAGTTCTTC
>16|TRBV6-2/TRBV6-3|.|TRBD2|TRBJ2-3
CASSYQASGGTDTQYF
TGTGCCAGCAGTTACCAGGCTAGCGGGGGGACAGATACGCAGTATTTT
>14|TRBV7-9|.|TRBD1|TRBJ2-7
CASSQTGGRGEQYF
TGTGCCAGCAGCCAAACAGGGGGCCGGGGCGAGCAGTACTTC
>15|TRBV3-1/TRBV3-2|.|.|TRBJ1-4
CASSSMVAGEEKLFF
TGTGCCAGCAGCTCAATGGTGGCAGGGGAGGAAAAACTGTTTTTT
>15|TRBV5-5|.|.|TRBJ1-4
CASSLVLGAQEKLFF
TGTGCCAGCAGCTTGGTCCTGGGGGCGCAGGAAAAACTGTTTTTT
>14|TRBV7-2|.|.|TRBJ2-5
CASSLGRVKETQYF
TGTGCCAGCAGCTTAGGGCGGGTGAAAGAGACCCAGTACTTC
>16|TRBV7-8|.|.|TRBJ1-2
CASSLLLGGADYGYTF
TGTGCCAGCAGCTTACTCCTTGGCGGGGCTGACTATGGCTACACCTTC
>18|TRBV19|.|TRBD2|TRBJ2-3
CASSAQRTSGYITDTQYF
TGTGCCAGTAGTGCCCAACGGACTAGCGGCTACATCACAGATACGCAGTATTTT
>15|TRBV11-1|once|.|TRBJ2-7
CASSGSGLPQDEQYF
TGTGCCAGCAGCGGATCTGGACTTCCCCAGGACGAGCAGTACTTC
>17|TRBV5-1|.|TRBD1|TRBJ2-7
CASTPLGTGLSPYEQYF
TGCGCCAGCACCCCCCTTGGGACAGGTCTCTCCCCGTACGAGCAGTACTTC
>15|TRBV27|.|TRBD2|TRBJ2-5
CASSLGSGGIETQYF
TGTGCCAGCAGTTTAGGTTCGGGAGGGATAGAGACCCAGTACTTC
>12|TRBV25-1|.|TRBD1|TRBJ1-4
CATRTGNEKLFF
TGTGCCACCCGGACAGGGAATGAAAAACTGTTTTTT
>17|TRBV7-2|.|.|TRBJ1-2
CASSLESSDTGNYGYTF
TGTGCCAGCAGCTTAGAGTCTTCGGACACTGGAAACTATGGCTACACCTTC
>13|TRBV5-1|.|TRBD2|TRBJ2-5
CASSTAGQETQYF
TGCGCCAGCAGCACAGCGGGACAAGAGACCCAGTACTTC